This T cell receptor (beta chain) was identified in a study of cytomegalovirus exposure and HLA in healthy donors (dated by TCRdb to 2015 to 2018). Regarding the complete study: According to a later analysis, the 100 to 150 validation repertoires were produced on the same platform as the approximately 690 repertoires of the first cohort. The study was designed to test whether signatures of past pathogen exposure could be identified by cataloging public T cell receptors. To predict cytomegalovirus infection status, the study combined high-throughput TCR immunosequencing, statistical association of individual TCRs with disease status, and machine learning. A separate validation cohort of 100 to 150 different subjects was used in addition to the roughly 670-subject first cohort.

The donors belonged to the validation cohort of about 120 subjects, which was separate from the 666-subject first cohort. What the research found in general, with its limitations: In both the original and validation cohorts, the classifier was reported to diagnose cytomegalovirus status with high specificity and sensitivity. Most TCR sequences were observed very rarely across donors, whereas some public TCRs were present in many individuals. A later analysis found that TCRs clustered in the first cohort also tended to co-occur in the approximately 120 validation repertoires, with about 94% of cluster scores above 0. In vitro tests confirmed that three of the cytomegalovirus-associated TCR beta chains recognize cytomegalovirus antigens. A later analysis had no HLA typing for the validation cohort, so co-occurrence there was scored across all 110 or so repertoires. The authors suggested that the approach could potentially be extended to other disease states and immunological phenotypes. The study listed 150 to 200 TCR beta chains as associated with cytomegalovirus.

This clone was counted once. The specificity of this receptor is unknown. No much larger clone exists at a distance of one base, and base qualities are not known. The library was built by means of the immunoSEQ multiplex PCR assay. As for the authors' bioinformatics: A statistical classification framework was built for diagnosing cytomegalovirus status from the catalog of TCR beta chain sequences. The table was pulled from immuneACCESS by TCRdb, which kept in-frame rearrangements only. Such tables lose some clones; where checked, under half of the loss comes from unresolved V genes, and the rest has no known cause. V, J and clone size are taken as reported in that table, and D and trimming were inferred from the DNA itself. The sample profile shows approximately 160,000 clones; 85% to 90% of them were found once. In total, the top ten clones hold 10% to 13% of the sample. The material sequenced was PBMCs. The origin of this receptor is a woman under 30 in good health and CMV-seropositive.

The base sequence is TGTGCCAGCAGTTCTTTCTCGAGTGTGAACACCGGGGAGCTGTTTTTT. Its protein reads: CASSSFSSVNTGELFF. In this chain, TRBV6-5 is recombined with TRBJ2-2; no D gene call is confident. V is clipped by 4 bases and J by 1 base, and the sequence between their germline boundaries is 13 bases long. From cysteine to phenylalanine, the CDR3 is 16 amino acids long. The DNA shown is the 48-base CDR3, in frame from base 1. The germline V gene encodes CDR1 MNHEY and CDR2 SVGAGI.